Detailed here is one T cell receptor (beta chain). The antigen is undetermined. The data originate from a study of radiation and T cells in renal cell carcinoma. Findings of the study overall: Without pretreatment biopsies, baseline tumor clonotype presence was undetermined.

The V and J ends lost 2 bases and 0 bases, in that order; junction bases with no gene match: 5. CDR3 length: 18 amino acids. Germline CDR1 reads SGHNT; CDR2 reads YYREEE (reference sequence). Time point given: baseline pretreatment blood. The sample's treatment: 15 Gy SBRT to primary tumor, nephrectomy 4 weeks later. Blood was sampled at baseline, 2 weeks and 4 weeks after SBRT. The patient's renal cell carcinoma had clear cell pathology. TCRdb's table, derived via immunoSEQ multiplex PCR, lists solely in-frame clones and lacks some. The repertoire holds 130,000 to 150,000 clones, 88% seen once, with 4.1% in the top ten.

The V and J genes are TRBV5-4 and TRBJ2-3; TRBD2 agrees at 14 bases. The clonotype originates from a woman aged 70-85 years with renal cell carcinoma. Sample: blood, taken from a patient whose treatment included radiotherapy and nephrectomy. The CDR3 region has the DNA TGTGCCAGCAGCTTCGGACTAGCGGGGGGAACTAGCACAGATACGCAGTATTTT. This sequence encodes CASSFGLAGGTSTDTQYF.